Shown below are 25 T cell receptor beta chains from a single sample sequenced in a study of control samples from healthy donors and cancer patients. Libraries were prepared by immunoSEQ multiplex PCR; TCRdb keeps only in-frame clonotypes and omits some of them. The sample holds some 250,000 clones, roughly 82% seen once. Sequencing was done on a sample of PBMCs. All receptors derive from a woman aged 55-69 years with lung cancer.

The CDR3 DNA sequence: TGTGCCAGCTCATATACTGGGACAGATAGCAATCAGCCCCAGCATTTT. As protein: CASSYTGTDSNQPQHF. This sequence joins TRBV18 and TRBJ1-5; 7 positions agree with TRBD1. Germline CDR1 is KGHSH and CDR2 is LQKENI. This CDR3 region has 16 residues. J lost 0 bases, V lost 5 bases, and 7 bases had no gene match.

The chain joins TRBV21-1 to TRBJ2-1; the D call in the table, TRBD2, was not verified against the DNA. TRBV21-1 is termed a pseudogene. This CDR3 is built from 21 residues. The CDR3 loop is CASSKEGTSGRAWSSYNEQFF. In DNA form, the CDR3 reads TGTGCCAGCAGCAAAGAGGGGACTAGCGGGAGGGCATGGAGCTCCTACAATGAGCAGTTCTTC.

The V gene is TRBV11-2, the J gene TRBJ2-5, with D maybe TRBD2 (6 bases). The V end was cut by 0 bases, the J end by 1 base, with 9 bases between. In germline, CDR1 is SGHAT, CDR2 FQNNGV. This CDR3 has 15 residues. The CDR3 loop reads CASSLDRGIQETQYF. In nucleotides, the CDR3 is TGTGCCAGCAGCTTAGATCGGGGGATCCAAGAGACCCAGTACTTC.

V is TRBV6-4 and J is TRBJ2-5, with D possibly TRBD2 on 6 matching bases. CDR3 length: 16 amino acids. Trimming stripped 9 bases from V and 5 bases from J, with 25 bases between. Germline CDR1 MRHNA, CDR2 SNTAGT. CDR3 bases: TGTGCCAGTCACCCCGCACCGGGACTCCAGCGGGAGACCCAGTACTTC. It yields the protein CASHPAPGLQRETQYF.

This clone occurred once. V gene TRBV5-1 combines with J gene TRBJ1-2; 10 bases fit TRBD1. Trimming took 3 bases from V and 1 from J; bases not matched to a gene: 3. Looked up from germline, CDR1 is SGHRS and CDR2 is YFSETQ. The CDR3 loop spans 15 amino acids. The CDR3 DNA reads TGCGCCAGCAGCTCGGGGACAGGGGATAACTATGGCTACACCTTC. This codes for CASSSGTGDNYGYTF.

This clone was picked up one time. The chain recombines TRBV19 with TRBJ2-7; TRBD1 might be the D (5 bases). The CDR3 is made up of 13 amino acids. V lost 2 bases and J 7 bases, leaving 12 bases between the germline ends. Germline V gene lookup returns CDR1 LNHDA and CDR2 SQIVND (reference sequence). DNA for the CDR3: TGTGCCAGTAGTATACAGGGTAAACGGGAGCAGTACTTC. Its protein product is CASSIQGKREQYF.

This chain joins TRBV20-1 and TRBJ1-2; 7 bases match TRBD1. V lost 6 bases and J lost 4; bases outside the gene matches: 2. Germline loops: CDR1 DFQATT, CDR2 SNEGSKA (reference sequence). The CDR3 is 11 residues long. The CDR3 here is CSARDSYGYTF. The CDR3, as DNA: TGCAGTGCCCGGGACAGCTATGGCTACACCTTC.

V gene TRBV3-1 (or the pseudogene TRBV3-2) combines with J gene TRBJ1-1; 8 positions match TRBD1. CDR3 length equals 16 residues. Germline CDR1 is LGHDT and CDR2 is YNNKEL (reference sequence). With V trimmed by 6 bases and J by 5 bases, 14 bases remained unmatched. The DNA for the CDR3 is TGTGCCAGCAGTCACGGACAGGGTGTTTTTGGAACTGAAGCTTTCTTT. This gives the protein CASSHGQGVFGTEAFF.

The V gene is TRBV6-5, the J gene TRBJ1-3; D uncertain. The CDR3 sequence is 15 residues long. Per the germline V gene, CDR1 is MNHEY and CDR2 is SVGAGI. Between the trimmed V and J ends, which lost 7 bases and 0 bases, there was a span of 13 bases. The CDR3 spells CASKLLHDSGNTIYF. The CDR3 nucleotides are TGTGCCAGCAAACTGCTCCATGACTCTGGAAACACCATATATTTT.

The V and J genes are TRBV3-1 (or the pseudogene TRBV3-2) and TRBJ1-1; D may be TRBD1 (6 bases). V lost 4 bases and J 6 bases, leaving 12 bases between the germline ends. CDR1 is LGHDT and CDR2 is YNNKEL in the germline V gene (reference sequence). The CDR3 has 13 amino acids. CDR3 nucleotide sequence: TGTGCCAGCAGCCTTCCGGGGGGCGCTGAAGCTTTCTTT. Translating gives CASSLPGGAEAFF.

The V gene is TRBV5-1, the J gene TRBJ2-2; D is possibly TRBD1 (5 bases). V was cut by 1 base and J by 0 bases, with 7 bases left in between. The CDR3 runs 15 residues. Germline CDR1 and CDR2: SGHRS and YFSETQ. The CDR3 nucleotides read TGCGCCAGCAGCTTGTGGGGCCCGAACACCGGGGAGCTGTTTTTT. The encoded protein is CASSLWGPNTGELFF. The full variable domain, its missing parts supplied by reference TRBV5-1 and TRBJ2-2, is KAGVTQTPRYLIKTRGQQVTLSCSPISGHRSVSWYQQTPGQGLQFLFEYFSETQRNKGNFPGRFSGRQFSNSRSEMNVSTLELGDSALYLCASSLWGPNTGELFFGEGSRLTVL.

CDR3 sequence reads: CASSLPITHRGGNSPLHF. DNA of the CDR3: TGTGCCAGCAGTTTACCCATTACCCACAGGGGCGGCAATTCACCCCTCCACTTT. V is TRBV28 and J is TRBJ1-6; 7 bases line up with TRBD1. CDR1 MDHEN and CDR2 SYDVKM come from the germline V gene. V was clipped by 2 bases and J by 7 bases; unmatched bases: 14. This CDR3 comprises 18 residues.

V and J are TRBV28 and TRBJ2-7; the D call may be TRBD1 or TRBD2 (5 bases each). The CDR3 consists of 14 residues. Germline V CDR1 and CDR2: MDHEN, SYDVKM. V gave up 7 bases and J gave up 3 bases, with 16 bases separating them. The CDR3 region has the DNA TGTGCCAGCACCTCAGTGGGGGTGGGCTACGAGCAGTACTTC. Translating gives CASTSVGVGYEQYF.

This clone was seen more than once but under ten times. The chain combines TRBV24-1 with TRBJ1-5, with 9 bases that match TRBD1. V trimming: 10 bases; J trimming: 6 bases; junction bases outside the gene matches: 6. CDR3 size: 13 residues. Per germline, CDR1 KGHDR and CDR2 SFDVKD. The CDR3 DNA reads TGTGCCACGGGGACAGGGACGGGTCAGCCCCAGCATTTT. This gives the protein CATGTGTGQPQHF.

The chain combines TRBV3-1 (or the pseudogene TRBV3-2) with TRBJ2-2, with D uncertain. Germline V gene data show CDR1 as LGHDT and CDR2 as YNNKEL (reference sequence). Trimming took 3 bases from V and 4 from J, leaving 9 bases between them. The CDR3 sequence is 14 residues long. The chain's CDR3 is CASSHREFTGELFF. Written as DNA, the CDR3 is TGTGCCAGCAGCCACCGAGAGTTCACCGGGGAGCTGTTTTTT.

The V and J genes are TRBV6-6 and TRBJ2-7; 10 bases are shared with TRBD2. V lost 6 bases and J lost 1; bases outside the gene matches: 6. Germline V gives CDR1 MNHNY, CDR2 SVGAGI (reference sequence). This CDR3 comprises 15 residues. The CDR3 region has the DNA TGTGCCAGCAGAACAACTAGCGGGGCGTCCTACGAGCAGTACTTC. Translating gives CASRTTSGASYEQYF.

V and J are TRBV5-1 and TRBJ2-1; 10 bases agree with TRBD2. V shed 3 bases, J shed 3 bases, and the junction held 6 bases outside the gene matches. This CDR3 contains 16 residues. Germline V gives CDR1 SGHRS, CDR2 YFSETQ. CDR3 protein: CASSSTSGDYYNEQFF. The CDR3 nucleotides are TGCGCCAGCAGCTCCACTAGCGGGGACTACTACAATGAGCAGTTCTTC.

The sample holds a few counts of this clone. The chain uses TRBV5-1 and TRBJ1-3; D not resolved. The CDR3 extends over 12 amino acids. With 0 bases removed from V and 4 bases from J, the gap between germline ends came to 2 bases. The germline CDR1 and CDR2 sequences are SGHRS and YFSETQ. The CDR3 region has the DNA TGCGCCAGCAGCTTGGACGGAAACACCATATATTTT. Translating it yields CASSLDGNTIYF.

In DNA form, the CDR3 reads TGTGCCAGCAGCACCCGACAGGCTACAGATACGCAGTATTTT. Protein sequence: CASSTRQATDTQYF. The chain has TRBV9 and TRBJ2-3; D may be TRBD1 (6 bases). The CDR3 contains 14 residues. The V gene lost 4 bases and the J gene lost 3 bases, with 12 bases spanning the gap. The germline gives CDR1 SGDLS, CDR2 YYNGEE.

This clone has just one count. CDR3 sequence (DNA): TGTGCCAGCAGCCTCGAGACAGGGACTAATGAAAAACTGTTTTTT. Amino acid sequence: CASSLETGTNEKLFF. J is TRBJ1-4 and V is TRBV7-9; TRBD1 matches 7 bases. The CDR3 runs to 15 residues. Trimming removed 5 bases from V and 2 bases from J; junction bases left unmatched: 5. The V gene's germline CDR1 is SEHNR and CDR2 FQNEAQ (reference sequence).

As for this clone: Other DNA sequences of this sample code for an identical CDR3. The chain couples TRBV2 to TRBJ2-3; D gene ambiguous. The CDR3 sequence is 13 residues long. Trimming took off 3 bases at V and 2 bases at J, with 6 bases between the two ends. In germline, CDR1 is SNHLY, CDR2 FYNNEI. CDR3 loop: CASSDRYTDTQYF. The CDR3, as DNA: TGTGCCAGCAGTGATCGGTACACAGATACGCAGTATTTT. Complete variable domain (other parts from reference TRBV2 and TRBJ2-3): EPEVTQTPSHQVTQMGQEVILRCVPISNHLYFYWYRQILGQKVEFLVSFYNNEISEKSEIFDDQFSVERPDGSNFTLKIRSTKLEDSAMYFCASSDRYTDTQYFGPGTRLTVL.

The V call is TRBV18, the J call TRBJ2-7; D uncertain. This CDR3 has 13 residues. V dropped 4 bases and J dropped 2 bases, with 9 bases sitting between them. Germline assignment: CDR1 KGHSH and CDR2 LQKENI. The CDR3 reads CASSLPRTYEQYF. DNA for the CDR3: TGTGCCAGCTCACTCCCCAGGACCTACGAGCAGTACTTC.

V is TRBV9 and J is TRBJ1-1; D remains unclear. CDR1 and CDR2 from the germline V gene are SGDLS and YYNGEE. The CDR3 totals 16 residues. V was shortened by 3 bases and J by 0 bases, with 15 bases between the two germline ends. Here the CDR3 reads CASSALVGRLNTEAFF. In DNA, the CDR3 is TGTGCCAGCAGCGCCCTTGTCGGACGGTTGAACACTGAAGCTTTCTTT.

The V gene is TRBV4-1, the J gene TRBJ2-1; D unresolved. This CDR3 has 14 amino acids. Germline CDR1 is MGHRA and CDR2 is YSYEKL. V lost 0 bases and J 4 bases, leaving 7 bases between the germline ends. This CDR3 is CASSQDAAYNEQFF. DNA of the CDR3: TGCGCCAGCAGCCAAGATGCCGCGTACAATGAGCAGTTCTTC.

This clone was counted once. V gene TRBV30 combines with J gene TRBJ1-3; D uncertain. From germline, CDR1 is GTSNPN and CDR2 SVGIG (reference sequence). V was clipped by 3 bases and J by 4 bases, with 7 bases between them. This CDR3 is 12 amino acids long. CDR3 nucleotides: TGTGCCTGGAGAGGTTCCGGAAACACCATATATTTT. Translating it yields CAWRGSGNTIYF.